This TCR beta chain is drawn from a study of blood T cell repertoires in COVID-19. Whole-study context: Spain, Italy and the United States supplied samples that represented acute and convalescent COVID-19.

Enrollees, about 18 to 100 years old, lived in about two dozen US areas. Sequenced by immunoSEQ multiplex PCR; TCRdb stores in-frame clones only, minus some. The repertoire has roughly 300,000 clones, about nine tenths of them found once; the top ten carry 0.95% to 1.3%. This clone was seen a single time. Looked up from germline, CDR1 is SGHRS and CDR2 is YFSETQ. This CDR3 is 17 amino acids long. V shed 5 bases, J shed 4 bases, and the junction held 12 bases outside the gene matches. This clonotype was obtained from a woman aged 30 to 39 who had recovered from COVID-19. Material for sequencing was PBMCs or T cells enriched from blood (not recorded which). The chain combines TRBV5-1 with TRBJ2-2; 9 positions match TRBD1. CDR3 DNA sequence: TGCGCCAGCAGGTGGCGTATGGGACAGGGAACCACCGGGGAGCTGTTTTTT. Its translation: CASRWRMGQGTTGELFF.